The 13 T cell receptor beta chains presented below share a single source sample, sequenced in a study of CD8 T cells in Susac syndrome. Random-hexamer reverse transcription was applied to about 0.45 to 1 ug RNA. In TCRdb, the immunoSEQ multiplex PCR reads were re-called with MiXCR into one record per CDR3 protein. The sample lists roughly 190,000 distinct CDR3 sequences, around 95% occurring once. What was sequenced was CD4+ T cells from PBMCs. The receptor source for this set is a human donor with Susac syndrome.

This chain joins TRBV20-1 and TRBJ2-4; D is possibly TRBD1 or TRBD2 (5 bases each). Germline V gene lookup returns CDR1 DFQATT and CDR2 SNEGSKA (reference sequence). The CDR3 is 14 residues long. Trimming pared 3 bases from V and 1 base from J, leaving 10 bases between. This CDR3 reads CSASQGTAKNIQYF. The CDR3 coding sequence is TGCAGTGCTAGCCAAGGGACGGCCAAAAACATTCAGTACTTC.

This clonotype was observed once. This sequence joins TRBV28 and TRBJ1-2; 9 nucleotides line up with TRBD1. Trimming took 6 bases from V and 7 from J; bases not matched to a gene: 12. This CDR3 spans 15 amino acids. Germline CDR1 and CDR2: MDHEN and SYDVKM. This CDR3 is CASSRPGTGQGGYTF. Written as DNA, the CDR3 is TGTGCCAGCAGCCGCCCCGGGACAGGGCAAGGTGGCTACACCTTC.

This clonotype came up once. The chain's CDR3 is CASSLEDGRAQHF. CDR3 bases: TGTGCCAGCAGCTTAGAGGACGGCCGGGCCCAGCATTTT. The rearrangement joins TRBV7-3 to TRBJ1-5, with D uncertain. Germline V gene lookup returns CDR1 SGHTA and CDR2 FQGTGA. The CDR3 sequence is 13 residues long. Deletions cut 2 bases from V and 11 bases from J, with 13 bases between. The entire variable domain, with the rest obtained from reference TRBV7-3 and TRBJ1-5, is as follows: GAGVSQTPSNKVTEKGKYVELRCDPISGHTALYWYRQSLGQGPEFLIYFQGTGAADDSGLPNDRFFAVRPEGSVSTLKIQRTERGDSAVYLCASSLEDGRAQHFGDGTRLSIL.

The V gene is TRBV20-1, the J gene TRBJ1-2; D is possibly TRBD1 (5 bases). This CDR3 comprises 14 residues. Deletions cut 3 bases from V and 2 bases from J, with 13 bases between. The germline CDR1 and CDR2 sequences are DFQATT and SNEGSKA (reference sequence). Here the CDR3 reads CSASMAGLNYGYTF. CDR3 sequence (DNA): TGCAGTGCTAGTATGGCGGGGCTGAACTATGGCTACACCTTC.

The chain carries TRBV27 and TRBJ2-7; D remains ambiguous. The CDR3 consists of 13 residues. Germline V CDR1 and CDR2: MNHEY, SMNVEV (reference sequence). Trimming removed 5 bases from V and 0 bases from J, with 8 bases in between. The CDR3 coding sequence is TGTGCCAGCAGTGGACCGTACTCCTACGAGCAGTACTTC. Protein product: CASSGPYSYEQYF.

The DNA for the CDR3 is TGTGCCAGCAGCTTAGCCGCCGGGTTGAAGACCCAGTACTTC. Translating it yields CASSLAAGLKTQYF. The gene calls are TRBV7-9 and TRBJ2-5; no clear D gene. The CDR3 totals 14 residues. In germline, CDR1 is SEHNR, CDR2 FQNEAQ (reference sequence). V lost 0 bases and J lost 6, with 11 bases in between. Full variable domain (remainder filled in from reference TRBV7-9 and TRBJ2-5): DTGVSQNPRHKITKRGQNVTFRCDPISEHNRLYWYRQTLGQGPEFLTYFQNEAQLEKSRLLSDRFSAERPKGSFSTLEIQRTEQGDSAMYLCASSLAAGLKTQYFGPGTRLLVL.

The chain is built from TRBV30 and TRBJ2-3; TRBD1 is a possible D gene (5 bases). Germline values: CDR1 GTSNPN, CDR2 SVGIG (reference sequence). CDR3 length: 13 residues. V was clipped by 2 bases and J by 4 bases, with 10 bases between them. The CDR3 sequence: CAWSRGSSDTQYF. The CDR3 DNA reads TGTGCCTGGAGTAGGGGTAGTTCAGATACGCAGTATTTT.

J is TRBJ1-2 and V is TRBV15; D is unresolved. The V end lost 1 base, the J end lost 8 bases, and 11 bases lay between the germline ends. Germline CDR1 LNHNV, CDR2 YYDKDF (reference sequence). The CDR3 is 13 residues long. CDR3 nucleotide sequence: TGTGCCACCAGCAGAGCCCCATTGAAAGGCTACACCTTC. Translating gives CATSRAPLKGYTF.

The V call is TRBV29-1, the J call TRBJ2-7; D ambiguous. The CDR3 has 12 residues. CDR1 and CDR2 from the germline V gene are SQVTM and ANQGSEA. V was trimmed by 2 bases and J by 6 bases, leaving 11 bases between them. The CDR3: CSVENWGGEQYF. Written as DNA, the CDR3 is TGCAGCGTTGAAAACTGGGGTGGCGAGCAGTACTTC.

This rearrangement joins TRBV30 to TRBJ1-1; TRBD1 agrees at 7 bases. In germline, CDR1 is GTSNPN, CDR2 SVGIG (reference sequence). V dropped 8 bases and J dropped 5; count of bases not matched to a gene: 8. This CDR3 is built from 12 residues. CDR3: CAIDRVRTEAFF. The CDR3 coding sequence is TGTGCCATCGACAGGGTGAGGACTGAAGCTTTCTTT.

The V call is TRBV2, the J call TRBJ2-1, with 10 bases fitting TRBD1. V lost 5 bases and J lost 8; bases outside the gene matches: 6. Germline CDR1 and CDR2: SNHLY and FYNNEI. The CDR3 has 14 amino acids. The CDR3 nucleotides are TGTGCCAGCAGTCCCCCGGGACAGGGGTATGAGCAGTTCTTC. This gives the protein CASSPPGQGYEQFF.

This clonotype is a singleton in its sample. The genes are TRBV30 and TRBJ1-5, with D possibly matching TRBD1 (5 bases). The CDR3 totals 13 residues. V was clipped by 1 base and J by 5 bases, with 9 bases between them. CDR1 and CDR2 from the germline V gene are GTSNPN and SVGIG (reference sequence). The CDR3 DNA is TGTGCCTGGAGTGGGGGGGTTGATCAGCCCCAGCATTTT. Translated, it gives CAWSGGVDQPQHF.

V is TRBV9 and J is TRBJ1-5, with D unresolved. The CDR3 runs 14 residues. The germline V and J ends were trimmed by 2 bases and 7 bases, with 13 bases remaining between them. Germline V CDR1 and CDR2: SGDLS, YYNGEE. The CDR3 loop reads CASSVGVGFQPQHF. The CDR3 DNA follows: TGTGCCAGCAGCGTTGGGGTCGGATTCCAGCCCCAGCATTTT.